This T cell receptor beta chain was sequenced in a study of beta chain features in type 1 diabetes. Looked up from germline, CDR1 is SGHRS and CDR2 is YFSETQ. The J segment lost 4 bases and the V segment lost 2 bases, leaving 3 bases of the junction unmatched. The CDR3 runs 15 residues. The isolated RNA, all of it, was reverse transcribed, so expressed TCRB transcripts were what got sequenced. Assay: immunoSEQ multiplex PCR; the TCRdb copy retains only in-frame clones and omits some. The sample consists of some 200,000 clones, roughly a tenth of them appearing once. This chain joins TRBV5-1 and TRBJ2-3; 11 bases fit TRBD2. Sample: central memory CD4+ T cells from blood. This receptor was taken from a man aged 18 to 30 in good health. CDR3 coding DNA: TGCGCCAGCAGCTTACTAGCGGGAGTACCAGATACGCAGTATTTT. It codes for CASSLLAGVPDTQYF.